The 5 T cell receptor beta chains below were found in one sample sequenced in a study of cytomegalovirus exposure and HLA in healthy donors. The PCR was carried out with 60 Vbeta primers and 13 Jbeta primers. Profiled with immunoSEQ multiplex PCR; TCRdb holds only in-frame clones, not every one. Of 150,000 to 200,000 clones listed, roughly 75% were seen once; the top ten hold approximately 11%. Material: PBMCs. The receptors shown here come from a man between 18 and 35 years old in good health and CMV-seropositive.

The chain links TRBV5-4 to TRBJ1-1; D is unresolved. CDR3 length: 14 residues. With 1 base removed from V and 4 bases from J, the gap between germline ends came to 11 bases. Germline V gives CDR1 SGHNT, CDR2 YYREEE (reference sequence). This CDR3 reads CASSLSVRITEAFF. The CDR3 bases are TGTGCCAGCAGCTTGTCTGTGAGGATCACTGAAGCTTTCTTT.

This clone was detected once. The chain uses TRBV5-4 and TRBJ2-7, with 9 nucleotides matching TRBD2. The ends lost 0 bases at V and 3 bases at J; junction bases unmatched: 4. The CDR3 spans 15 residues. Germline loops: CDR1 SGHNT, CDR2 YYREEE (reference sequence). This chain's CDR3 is CASSLVIAGVYEQYF. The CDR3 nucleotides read TGTGCCAGCAGCTTGGTTATAGCGGGAGTCTACGAGCAGTACTTC.

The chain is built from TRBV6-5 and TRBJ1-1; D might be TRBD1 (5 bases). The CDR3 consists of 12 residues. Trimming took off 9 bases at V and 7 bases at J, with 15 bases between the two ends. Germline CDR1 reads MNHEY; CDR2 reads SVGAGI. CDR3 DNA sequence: TGTGCCAGTAGGGCACTGGGGGGTGAAGCTTTCTTT. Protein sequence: CASRALGGEAFF.

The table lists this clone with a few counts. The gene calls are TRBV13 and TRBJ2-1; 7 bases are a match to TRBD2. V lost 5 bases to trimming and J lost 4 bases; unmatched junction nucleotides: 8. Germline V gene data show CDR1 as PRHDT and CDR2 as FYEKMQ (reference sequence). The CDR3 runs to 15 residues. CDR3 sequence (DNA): TGTGCCAGCAGCCTGTATAGCGGGCGTTACAATGAGCAGTTCTTC. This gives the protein CASSLYSGRYNEQFF.

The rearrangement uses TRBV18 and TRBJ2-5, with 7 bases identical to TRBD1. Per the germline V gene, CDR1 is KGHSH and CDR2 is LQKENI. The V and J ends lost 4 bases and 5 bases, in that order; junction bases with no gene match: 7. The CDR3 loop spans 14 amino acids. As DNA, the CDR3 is TGTGCCAGCTCACGGGACAGTATGACCGAGACCCAGTACTTC. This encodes CASSRDSMTETQYF.